Listed here are 14 T cell receptor beta chains from one sample, sequenced in a study of cytomegalovirus exposure and HLA in healthy donors listed by TCRdb under 2017. Receptors were amplified or captured by the immunoSEQ multiplex PCR assay. For the multiplex PCR, a mixture combining 60 forward primers for TCR Vbeta segments and 13 reverse primers for TCR Jbeta segments was used. Here the immuneACCESS table is served through TCRdb, limited to in-frame sequences with V and J called. Missing clones are a known gap in these copies; in checked studies unresolved V genes cover under half, and the rest lacks a known reason. The sample data list about 200,000 clones, and around 81% of these were observed just once. The ten top clones hold about 1.8% of the sample. Sequencing was carried out using PBMCs. These receptors were taken from a young man in good health and CMV-seronegative.

This chain joins TRBV28 and TRBJ2-7; tentative D call: TRBD1 (6 bases). CDR1 is MDHEN and CDR2 is SYDVKM in the germline V gene. The V gene lost 4 bases and the J gene lost 0 bases, with 25 bases spanning the gap. This CDR3 has 19 residues. CDR3 protein: CASSSSTGLVHGSSYEQYF. The CDR3 nucleotides are TGTGCCAGCAGTTCAAGCACAGGGTTGGTACATGGGAGCTCCTACGAGCAGTACTTC.

The J gene is TRBJ2-3, the V gene TRBV9; 11 bases are shared with TRBD2. There are 16 residues in the CDR3. After removal of 3 bases from V and 5 bases from J, the junction contained 8 bases not matched to a gene. CDR1 and CDR2 from the germline V gene are SGDLS and YYNGEE. CDR3 DNA: TGTGCCAGCAGCGACCCACTAGCGGGGGAAGGAGATACGCAGTATTTT. Translated, it gives CASSDPLAGEGDTQYF.

V is TRBV19 and J is TRBJ2-5; D unresolved. The J call is uncertain, as TRBJ2-7 better fits the DNA end. The CDR3 is made up of 14 amino acids. Germline CDR1 and CDR2: LNHDA and SQIVND (reference sequence). The CDR3 is CASSIVPRDYEQYF. In DNA, the CDR3 is TGTGCCAGTAGTATAGTTCCAAGGGACTACGAGCAGTACTTC.

This chain joins TRBV28 and TRBJ1-2; D uncertain. This CDR3 region has 13 residues. Germline lookup yields CDR1 MDHEN and CDR2 SYDVKM. V was cut by 7 bases and J by 0 bases, with 9 bases left in between. In DNA, the CDR3 is TGTGCCAGCATGGGAGAGACTAACTATGGCTACACCTTC. Translation gives CASMGETNYGYTF.

The J gene is TRBJ2-5, the V gene TRBV7-6; possible D gene TRBD1, 5 bases. Germline V gene lookup returns CDR1 SGHVS and CDR2 FNYEAQ. Between the trimmed V and J ends, which lost 4 bases and 9 bases, there was a span of 12 bases. The CDR3 totals 12 residues. The CDR3 nucleotides are TGTGCCAGCAGCTCAAGTATACAGGCCCAGTACTTC. Translation: CASSSSIQAQYF.

V usage is TRBV27 and J usage is TRBJ1-2; D may be TRBD1 (5 bases). V gave up 6 bases and J gave up 5 bases, with 13 bases separating them. Germline lookup yields CDR1 MNHEY and CDR2 SMNVEV (reference sequence). There are 13 residues in the CDR3. CDR3 protein: CASSPRGGYGYTF. CDR3 nucleotides: TGTGCCAGCAGCCCCCGCGGGGGGTATGGCTACACCTTC.

The rearrangement uses TRBV2 and TRBJ2-5, with 7 bases fitting TRBD1. The V and J ends lost 2 bases and 2 bases, in that order; junction bases with no gene match: 8. The CDR3 is 16 residues long. Germline V lookup: CDR1 SNHLY, CDR2 FYNNEI. The CDR3 is CASSERRQGVQETQYF. DNA of the CDR3: TGTGCCAGCAGTGAAAGACGTCAGGGGGTTCAAGAGACCCAGTACTTC.

The CDR3 DNA reads as TGTGCCAGCAGCTTTTTCTACACTGAAGCTTTCTTT. Its translation: CASSFFYTEAFF. The rearrangement joins TRBV5-6 to TRBJ1-1; no clear D. This CDR3 contains 12 residues. CDR1 SGHDT and CDR2 YYEEEE come from the germline V gene. V lost 2 bases to trimming and J lost 3 bases, with 5 bases between them.

For this clone: A junction end diverges from the germline sequence, so it may reflect a read error. This chain uses TRBV7-7 with TRBJ1-5, with unresolved D. The length of the CDR3 is 13 residues. Germline CDR1 reads SSHAT; CDR2 reads FNYEAQ (reference sequence). The CDR3 is CASSLGERQPQHF. The CDR3 region has the DNA TGTGCTAGCAGCTTAGGTGAGAGACAGCCCCAGCATTTT.

This clone was counted a single time. This CDR3 is CASSLWVGASYEQYF. The CDR3 nucleotides are TGCGCCAGCAGCTTGTGGGTAGGGGCGAGCTACGAGCAGTACTTC. This chain links TRBV5-1 with TRBJ2-7, with D possibly matching TRBD1 (5 bases). The CDR3 has 15 amino acids. The germline V gene encodes CDR1 SGHRS and CDR2 YFSETQ. V was clipped by 1 base and J by 3 bases, with 14 bases between them. The entire variable domain, with the rest obtained from reference TRBV5-1 and TRBJ2-7, is as follows: KAGVTQTPRYLIKTRGQQVTLSCSPISGHRSVSWYQQTPGQGLQFLFEYFSETQRNKGNFPGRFSGRQFSNSRSEMNVSTLELGDSALYLCASSLWVGASYEQYFGPGTRLTVT.

The rearrangement links TRBV5-6 to TRBJ2-7, with 8 bases fitting TRBD1. The ends lost 10 bases at V and 4 bases at J; junction bases unmatched: 13. CDR3 length: 14 amino acids. Per germline, CDR1 SGHDT and CDR2 YYEEEE. CDR3 sequence: CASFPGTGSYEQYF. The CDR3 coding sequence is TGTGCCTCCTTCCCCGGGACAGGTTCGTACGAGCAGTACTTC.

This sequence joins TRBV5-3 and TRBJ2-5, with D uncertain. TRBJ2-7 matches the DNA end more closely, so the J call is doubtful. TRBV5-3 is recorded as an ORF, its role being uncertain. The CDR3 consists of 12 residues. In nucleotides, the CDR3 is TGTGCCAGAAGCTTGTCGGGTCACGAGCAGTACTTC. Translated: CARSLSGHEQYF.

The V call is TRBV7-2, the J call TRBJ1-6; TRBD1 matches at 8 bases. Per the germline V gene, CDR1 is SGHTA and CDR2 is FQGNSA. V lost 5 bases to trimming and J lost 10 bases; unmatched junction nucleotides: 10. The CDR3 extends over 15 amino acids. CDR3 region: CASSTRTGPGSPLHF. The CDR3, as DNA: TGTGCCAGCAGCACCCGGACAGGGCCGGGGTCACCCCTCCACTTT.

This clone occurred once. The chain recombines TRBV5-4 with TRBJ2-5, with 9 bases lining up with TRBD2. The ends lost 4 bases at V and 2 bases at J; junction bases unmatched: 9. Germline V CDR1 and CDR2: SGHNT, YYREEE (reference sequence). The CDR3 loop spans 16 amino acids. The CDR3 region has the DNA TGTGCCAGCAGCCCGAGGATAGCGGGGGTTCAAGAGACCCAGTACTTC. Translating gives CASSPRIAGVQETQYF.